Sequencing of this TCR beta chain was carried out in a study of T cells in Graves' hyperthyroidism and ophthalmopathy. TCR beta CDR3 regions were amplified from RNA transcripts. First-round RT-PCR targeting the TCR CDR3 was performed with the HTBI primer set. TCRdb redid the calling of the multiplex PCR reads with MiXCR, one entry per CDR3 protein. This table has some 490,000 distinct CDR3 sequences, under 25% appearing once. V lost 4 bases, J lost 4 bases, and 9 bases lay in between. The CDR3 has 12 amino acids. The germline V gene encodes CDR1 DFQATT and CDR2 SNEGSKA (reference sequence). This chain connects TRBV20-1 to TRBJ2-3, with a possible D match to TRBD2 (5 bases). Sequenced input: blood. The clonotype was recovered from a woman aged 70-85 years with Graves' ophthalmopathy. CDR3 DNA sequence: TGCAGTGCTACCCGGACTTCAGATACGCAGTATTTT. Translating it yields CSATRTSDTQYF.